Detailed here is one TCR beta chain. What it binds is unknown. The sample's time point: baseline, week 1 (first vaccination visit). Sample treatment: pre-vaccination baseline after standard-of-care therapy. The protocol was immunoSEQ multiplex PCR, while the TCRdb copy is restricted to in-frame clones and leaves out a portion. The data show about 24,000 clones, with about 89% seen just once and roughly 9.2% held by the top ten. The CDR3 consists of 13 residues. Per germline, CDR1 SGHTA and CDR2 FQGNSA. V was clipped by 2 bases and J by 3 bases, with 8 bases between them. This entry is derived from a study of a mutant IDH1 vaccine in newly diagnosed glioma. Overall study findings and caveats: Immune responses induced by vaccination arose in approximately 92% of the patients.

The material was PBMCs, obtained from a glioma patient treated with radiotherapy, temozolomide or both. The chain carries TRBV7-2 and TRBJ2-7; D unresolved. The receptor was isolated from a young man with glioma. This CDR3 is CASSLQPIYEQYF. CDR3 DNA: TGTGCCAGCAGCTTACAACCCATCTACGAGCAGTACTTC.